This record looks at one T cell receptor (beta chain) sequence and its context. Its specificity is unknown. The CDR3 runs to 14 residues. Germline V CDR1 and CDR2: SGHNT, YYREEE (reference sequence). Trimming cost V 7 bases and J 6 bases, with 20 bases left between them. The sample is drawn from a study of T cell responses to AZD1222 COVID-19 vaccine. Study-level findings and limits: Possibly, clonal diversity was underestimated; donors were largely white British and included more females. Targeting of unmutated variant regions was reportedly seen in nearly half of spike-specific TCRs. Spike-specific TCR repertoires showed rising breadth and depth after two AZD1222 doses. AZD1222 recipients seropositive at baseline numbered only 5 to 7.

TCRdb's table, derived via immunoSEQ multiplex PCR, lists solely in-frame clones and lacks some. The sample consists of some 120,000 clones, more than 80% of them appearing once. The material sequenced was peripheral blood, taken on day 0 of AZD1222 vaccination. The rearrangement uses TRBV5-4 and TRBJ2-7; the D is unclear. This TCR was sampled from an adult in good health. The CDR3 loop is CASGKGTAPFEQYF. In DNA, the CDR3 is TGTGCCAGCGGAAAGGGAACGGCGCCCTTCGAGCAGTACTTC.